This record covers a single TCR beta chain. This clone appeared a few times. Its cognate antigen has yet to be identified. Base-call qualities are not available, and no considerably larger clone is one nucleotide away. The CDR1 and CDR2 encoded by the germline V gene are MNHEY and SVGAGI. The CDR3 runs 13 residues from the cysteine to the phenylalanine. Left in the record is the CDR3 DNA by itself, 39 bases read in frame from the first base. V is reduced by 0 bases and J by 14 bases, leaving a spacing of 14 bases between them. The donors were healthy, HIV-negative adults who had no recently reported acute infections or vaccinations. All donors were Caucasian adults living in Nashville, Tennessee, USA. CD8 memory samples consisted of magnetically selected CD45RO+ cells combined with CCR7-negative CD45RA+ effector memory (TemRA) cells. Blood was obtained by leukapheresis, after which PBMCs were separated by Ficoll-Histopaque density gradient centrifugation and cryopreserved in liquid nitrogen vapor phase. Analytical flow cytometry was used to check the purity and quantity of each magnetically sorted T cell population. From each sorted fraction, genomic DNA was isolated and quantified by UV absorbance on a Nanodrop 2000c.

The sample comes from a study of shared clonotypes between healthy human individuals (dated by TCRdb to about 2020). Concerning the study at large: The cohort comprised a couple of women and a few men aged 18 to 49 years. To increase sequencing depth and limit assay-specific biases, TCR repertoire library preparation and sequencing were carried out by different laboratories using diverse techniques. For each donor, CD4 naive and CD4 memory were each run on three plates, CD8 naive on two plates, and CD8 memory on one plate. Blood TCR repertoires of about 5 healthy adults were deeply sequenced to estimate repertoire size and the extent of clonotype sharing between individuals. Per donor, leukapheresis produced somewhere between about 0.94 and 9 billion PBMCs. On the study overall, not on this receptor specifically: Pairwise subsampling led to the expectation that sequencing depth would affect the degree of clonotype sharing among donors. Sharing across a few donors was observed for roughly 5% of naive CD4, under 4% of naive CD8, roughly 2.3% of memory CD4, and roughly 0.4% of memory CD8 clonotypes. Clonotypes shared by all four sorted-subset donors showed higher generation probabilities than non-shared clonotypes. Larger estimated clonotype richness was generally found for naive subsets than for memory subsets. Sampling was restricted to blood, and TCR repertoires in tissue are likely to differ from TCR repertoires in blood. The small number of donors limited the genetic and exposure-history diversity represented. Even with the large sequencing depth, rarefaction of the sorted-subset datasets indicated that sequencing was incomplete.

Using the deep immunoSEQ assay, multiplex PCR amplified TCR CDR3 regions from genomic DNA. For each cell subset, the extracted genomic DNA was distributed evenly across all wells of several immunoSEQ 96-well plates, and each plate served as one replicate. Each replicate PCR for sorted subsets received 150 to 250 ng genomic DNA, equal to tens of thousands of T cell genomes. Purified libraries were measured with a Qubit 3.0 fluorometer, size-checked on a Bioanalyzer 2100, and measured again with the KAPA Library Quantification kit. Each immunoSEQ 96-well plate was sequenced on its own single-read 150-cycle Illumina NextSeq 550 flow cell. The paper's processing steps were these. Because the immunoSEQ output held only junctional sequences and lacked quality scores, the filtering could not match the filtering applied to full-length reads. To assign V/J genes and CDR3, sequences were annotated using PyIR, a Python wrapper for IgBLAST v1.9, with IMGT germline references. Any read was removed if the V/J assignment was weak (E-value above 1e-6), the CDR3 was missing, or the read contained stop codons, out-of-frame junctions, or ambiguous translated residues. V3J clonotypes were defined by identical inferred V gene, J gene, and CDR3 amino acid sequence. The percentage overlap between two repertoires was calculated by dividing the number of shared unique clonotypes by the size of the smaller repertoire. Repertoire richness was assessed with RTK rarefaction, the Chao1 estimator, and Recon v2.1 estimates of unobserved clonotypes. OLGA was used to compute generation probabilities for all TCRbeta clonotypes that the gDNA method yielded from a handful of donors. Held by TCRdb, this immuneACCESS table contains in-frame sequences only and omits some clones. Under half of the omission traces to an unresolved V gene where checked; the cause of the rest is unknown. V and J calls and clone size are copied from that table; D and trimming were computed from the DNA. The sample profile shows about 690,000 clones; about 92% of them were found once. 34% of the sample comes from the top ten.

The origin of this receptor is a man aged 18-30 years in good health. Some clones in this sample may be carry-over from other donors' samples. Recombination joined TRBV6-5 with TRBJ2-1; the D gene is unclear. Source material: memory CD8+ T cells from PBMCs. The sample's cell subset or site label is to be understood as: CD45RO+ cells pooled with CCR7-negative TemRA cells. The CDR3 loop reads CASSYSQVEPEFF. The base sequence is TGTGCCAGCAGTTACTCGCAGGTAGAGCCGGAGTTCTTC.